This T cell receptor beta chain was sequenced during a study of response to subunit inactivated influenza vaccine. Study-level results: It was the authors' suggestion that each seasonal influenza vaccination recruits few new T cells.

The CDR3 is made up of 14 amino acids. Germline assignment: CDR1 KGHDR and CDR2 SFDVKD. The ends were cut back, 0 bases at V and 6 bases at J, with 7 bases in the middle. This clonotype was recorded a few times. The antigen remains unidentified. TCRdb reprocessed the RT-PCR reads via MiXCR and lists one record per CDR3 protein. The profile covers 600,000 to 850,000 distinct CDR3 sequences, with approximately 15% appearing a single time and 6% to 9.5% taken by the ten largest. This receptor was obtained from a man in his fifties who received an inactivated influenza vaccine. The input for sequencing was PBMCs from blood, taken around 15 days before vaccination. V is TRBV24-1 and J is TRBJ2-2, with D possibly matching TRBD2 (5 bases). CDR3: CATSDLRGAGELFF. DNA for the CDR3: TGTGCCACCAGTGATTTGCGGGGAGCCGGGGAGCTGTTTTTT.